This T cell receptor (beta chain) stems from a study of shared clonotypes between healthy human individuals. Study results and caveats: Between several donors, naive CD4 clonotypes were shared at a level of around 4.9%. Shared clonotypes across all four donors exceeded non-shared ones in generation probability.

Sorted-subset replicate PCR reactions were performed with approximately 0.2 ug DNA, corresponding to some 32,000 T cell genomes. Clones were read by immunoSEQ multiplex PCR, and TCRdb kept only the in-frame ones, dropping some. The sample lists approximately 2,000,000 clones; roughly 95% were seen once. A remark on this clone: Its target is unknown.

In the naive CD8 group, cells lacked CD45RO and were positively selected for CCR7, so terminally differentiated effector memory CD45RA+ cells were left out. The sample comprised naive CD8+ T cells from PBMCs. This clonotype was sampled from a man aged 18-30 years in good health. Some clones in this sample may be carry-over from other donors' samples.

CDR3 residues: CASSLIKGGGELFF. For the CDR3, the DNA is TGCGCCAGCAGCCTAATTAAAGGGGGCGGGGAGCTGTTTTTT. This sequence joins TRBV5-1 and TRBJ2-2, with D perhaps matching TRBD1 (6 bases). Looked up from germline, CDR1 is SGHRS and CDR2 is YFSETQ. CDR3 length equals 14 residues. With 4 bases removed from V and 7 bases from J, the gap between germline ends came to 14 bases.